Listed below are T cell receptor beta chains from one sample, sequenced in a study of beta chain features in type 1 diabetes. Profiled with immunoSEQ multiplex PCR; TCRdb holds only in-frame clones, not every one. This sample has 600,000 to 650,000 clones; roughly 16% occur once, and the top ten carry under 0.095%. Sample: naive CD4+ T cells from blood. The receptors originated from a man between 18 and 29 years old in good health. Each CDR3 is given with its conserved first and last residue. Each record gives: clone size, D gene, V gene, J gene, CDR3 DNA, CDR3 protein. A D gene is named only where the DNA matches it firmly. Some rows mark clone size as missing; the rest say once, few, many or name a class of expanded clone.

NA	TRBD2	TRBV28	TRBJ2-1	TGTGCCAGCAGCCCTGTTCAGGGGCGGGGGGTACACAATGAGCAGTTCTTC	CASSPVQGRGVHNEQFF
NA	NA	TRBV28	TRBJ1-2	TGTGCCAGCAGTTTGGGGGGTTCCTACGGCTACACCTTC	CASSLGGSYGYTF
NA	NA	TRBV5-1	TRBJ2-2	TGCGCCAGCAGCTTGGCAGGGACCTACGCCGGGGAGCTGTTTTTT	CASSLAGTYAGELFF
NA	TRBD2	TRBV2	TRBJ2-5	TGTGCCAGCAGCCCAGGGAGTAGCGGGGGCAGACTTCAAGAGACCCAGTACTTC	CASSPGSSGGRLQETQYF
few	TRBD1	TRBV9	TRBJ2-7	TGTGCCAGCAGCACATCGACAGGGCGAAAGTACTTC	CASSTSTGRKYF
NA	TRBD2	TRBV5-4	TRBJ2-7	TGTGCCAGCAGCCGGGGGGGGATCTACGAGCAGTACTTC	CASSRGGIYEQYF
NA	TRBD1	TRBV6-6	TRBJ1-2	TGTGCCAGCAGCTCCGGACAGGGGATGGGCTACTATGGCTACACCTTC	CASSSGQGMGYYGYTF
few	NA	TRBV4-3	TRBJ2-1	TGCGCCAGCAGCCGAGAATTGGGGGGCCTGCGGGATGAGCAGTTCTTC	CASSRELGGLRDEQFF
few	TRBD2	TRBV11-3	TRBJ2-7	TGTGCCAGCAGCCGGACTAGCGGATCCTACGAGCAGTACTTC	CASSRTSGSYEQYF
NA	NA	TRBV28	TRBJ2-7	TGTGCCAGCAGTATTCAGCCCTACGAGCAGTACTTC	CASSIQPYEQYF
NA	NA	TRBV30	TRBJ1-2	TGTGCCTGGAGTGTAAACAGGGCTAACTACAGCGAGGGTGGCTACACCTTC	CAWSVNRANYSEGGYTF
few	NA	TRBV5-1	TRBJ2-3	TGCGCCAGCAGCTTACTAGAGGGAGCAGATACGCAGTATTTT	CASSLLEGADTQYF
NA	TRBD1	TRBV27	TRBJ1-5	TGTGCCAGCAGTCCCCGACAGGGGGCGATTCAGCCCCAGCATTTT	CASSPRQGAIQPQHF
NA	NA	TRBV27	TRBJ2-7	TGTGCCACCCTAGGAAGGGGTTCACCCTACGAGCAGTACTTC	CATLGRGSPYEQYF
few	TRBD1	TRBV9	TRBJ2-3	TGTGCCAGCAGCGTGCGCTCACAGGGGGCAGATACGCAGTATTTT	CASSVRSQGADTQYF
few	NA	TRBV14	TRBJ1-2	TGTGCCAGCAGCCAAGACCGCACAGGTGGCGGTCATGGCTACACCTTC	CASSQDRTGGGHGYTF
NA	NA	TRBV5-4	TRBJ2-6	TGTGCCAGCAGCTTGACAGCTAGCTCTGGGGCCAACGTCCTGACTTTC	CASSLTASSGANVLTF
NA	NA	TRBV6-5	TRBJ2-7	TGTGCCAGCCGTCGCAGCGGGGAGCAGTACTTC	CASRRSGEQYF
few	TRBD2	TRBV29-1	TRBJ2-5	TGCAGCGTTGAAGGGGGTGGACTAGCGGGAGTGGAGACCCAGTACTTC	CSVEGGGLAGVETQYF
NA	NA	TRBV13	TRBJ2-3	TGTGCCAGCAGCTTAAACAGGGTAACAGATACGCAGTATTTT	CASSLNRVTDTQYF
NA	NA	TRBV25-1	TRBJ2-5	TGTGCCAGCAGTCTCAAGGAGACCCAATACTTC	CASSLKETQYF
few	TRBD1	TRBV11-2	TRBJ1-4	TGTGCCAGCAGCGGGACAGGGAATGAAAAACTGTTTTTT	CASSGTGNEKLFF
NA	NA	TRBV2	TRBJ1-3	TGTGCCAGCAGGGAGACTGGAAACACCATATATTTT	CASRETGNTIYF
few	NA	TRBV5-4	TRBJ1-1	TGTGCCAGCAGCTCAAGGCGGGGTTTAATGAACACTGAAGCTTTCTTT	CASSSRRGLMNTEAFF
few	TRBD1	TRBV7-3	TRBJ1-2	TGTGCCAGCAGCAGCAGAGGGGGCAGGAGTGGCTACACCTTC	CASSSRGGRSGYTF
few	NA	TRBV2	TRBJ2-1	TGTGCCAGCAGTTCAGACAATGAGCAGTTCTTC	CASSSDNEQFF
few	TRBD2	TRBV7-2	TRBJ2-1	TGTGCCAGCAGCCCCCAAGCGGGAGTGTCGGTCAATGAGCAGTTCTTC	CASSPQAGVSVNEQFF
NA	TRBD1	TRBV10-3	TRBJ1-4	TGTGCCATCAGTCACGGGACAGGAACTAATGAAAAACTGTTTTTT	CAISHGTGTNEKLFF
NA	NA	TRBV6-5	TRBJ2-1	TGTGCCAGCAGTTACTCAGGGTACCCCTCTACGAATGAGCAGTTCTTC	CASSYSGYPSTNEQFF
few	NA	TRBV5-1	TRBJ2-6	TGCGCCAGCAGCCCAGACTCTGGGGCCAACGTCCTGACTTTC	CASSPDSGANVLTF
few	NA	TRBV11-2	TRBJ2-5	TGTGCCAGCAGCTTATGGGACCTACAAGAGACCCAGTACTTC	CASSLWDLQETQYF
NA	TRBD2	TRBV4-3	TRBJ2-3	TGCGCCAGCAGCCAAGGAATAGGAGGACTAGCGGGAGTCCTGTCGGGCACAGATACGCAGTATTTT	CASSQGIGGLAGVLSGTDTQYF
NA	TRBD1	TRBV30	TRBJ1-2	TGTGCCTGGAGTGTAGCCTCGGGAAGGACAGGGGGAATCTATGGCTACACCTTC	CAWSVASGRTGGIYGYTF
NA	NA	TRBV5-1	TRBJ2-1	TGCGCCAGCAGCTGGAGCTACTCCTACAATGAGCAGTTCTTC	CASSWSYSYNEQFF
NA	NA	TRBV6-1	TRBJ2-7	TGTGCCAGCAGTGATCAGACTACCCACCTTGGCGAGCAGTACTTC	CASSDQTTHLGEQYF
NA	NA	TRBV19	TRBJ1-5	TGTGCCAGTAGTATGGGAGGATATAGCAATCAGCCCCAGCATTTT	CASSMGGYSNQPQHF
NA	NA	TRBV30	TRBJ2-7	TGTGCCTGGAGTGGGACAGTGGTGCAGTACTTC	CAWSGTVVQYF
few	TRBD1	TRBV11-2	TRBJ2-3	TGTGCCAGCAGCTCTGGACAGGCAGATACGCAGTATTTT	CASSSGQADTQYF
NA	NA	TRBV21-1	TRBJ1-5	TGTGCCAGCACCCCTCGGACAGGGCGGCAGCCCCAGCATTTT	CASTPRTGRQPQHF
few	NA	TRBV5-1	TRBJ2-1	TGCGCCAGCAGCTTGGGGGACCCCCTGAATGAGCAGTTCTTC	CASSLGDPLNEQFF
NA	NA	TRBV23-1	TRBJ1-2	TGCGCCAGCACCAAACCAGACAGACAAACTAACTATGGCTACACCTTC	CASTKPDRQTNYGYTF
NA	NA	TRBV5-1	TRBJ2-2	TGCGCCAGCAGCTTGGCCCTGAACACCGGGGAGCTGTTTTTT	CASSLALNTGELFF
few	NA	TRBV5-1	TRBJ2-5	TGCGCCACCCGACGGGGTAGCTCAGAGACCCAGTACTTC	CATRRGSSETQYF
NA	NA	TRBV29-1	TRBJ1-3	TGCAGCGTCCAAAGGGGACATACTGGAAACACCATATATTTT	CSVQRGHTGNTIYF
NA	NA	TRBV4-1	TRBJ1-2	TGCGCCAGCAGCCAATTGGTCATAGCAGACTATGGCTACACCTTC	CASSQLVIADYGYTF
NA	NA	TRBV29-1	TRBJ1-1	TGCAGCGCCACGACAAGGAACACTGAAGCTTTCTTT	CSATTRNTEAFF
NA	NA	TRBV7-2	TRBJ2-4	TGTGCCAGCAGCTCGTTCCAGGTATCAGCCAAAAACATTCAGTACTTC	CASSSFQVSAKNIQYF
few	NA	TRBV14	TRBJ2-7	TGTGCCAGCAGCCAAGCTAATATATACGAGCAGTACTTC	CASSQANIYEQYF
many	TRBD2	TRBV28	TRBJ2-1	TGTGCCAGCAGTTTACTAGCGGGAGGTAATGAGCAGTTCTTC	CASSLLAGGNEQFF
NA	TRBD1	TRBV2	TRBJ1-5	TGTGCCAGCAGAGAGACAGGGGCAAATCAGCCCCAGCATTTT	CASRETGANQPQHF
NA	TRBD2	TRBV28	TRBJ2-3	TGTGCCAGCAGTTGGACTAGCGCGACAGATACGCAGTATTTT	CASSWTSATDTQYF
NA	NA	TRBV28	TRBJ2-3	TGTGCCAGCAGCATAAAGGGTACGCAGTATTTT	CASSIKGTQYF
few	NA	TRBV27	TRBJ1-3	TGTGCCAGCAGTTTATCCCCCAGGCTCGTAGGAAACACCATATATTTT	CASSLSPRLVGNTIYF
NA	NA	TRBV5-1	TRBJ1-1	TGCGCCAGCAGCCATTATAAGACAGATATGAACACTGAAGCTTTCTTT	CASSHYKTDMNTEAFF
NA	NA	TRBV9	TRBJ1-5	TGTGCCAGCAGCTCCAGGGACAATCAGCCCCAGCATTTT	CASSSRDNQPQHF
NA	TRBD1	TRBV29-1	TRBJ1-4	TGCAGCGTTGCCGGGACAGGAAATGAAAAACTGTTTTTT	CSVAGTGNEKLFF